The 17 T cell receptor beta chains in this list originate from one sample, sequenced in a study of Ad26.COV2.S vaccination and SARS-CoV-2 variants. The method was immunoSEQ multiplex PCR; TCRdb's version includes in-frame clones alone and lacks a portion of them. In the table there are about 350,000 clones, 80% to 90% of which are singletons. Treatment: approximately 18 received Ad26.COV2.S at low or high dose, single or two shots; several received placebo; per-sample allocation not given. Samples came from day 63 after the first vaccine or placebo injection. Specimen: peripheral blood, collected in a trial of Ad26.COV2.S vaccine versus placebo. The receptors originated from a person aged 18 to 59 who received the Ad26.COV2.S COVID-19 vaccine or a placebo.

This chain connects TRBV7-9 to TRBJ2-3; TRBD2 matches at 8 bases. In germline, CDR1 is SEHNR, CDR2 FQNEAQ (reference sequence). V shed 1 base, J shed 4 bases, and the junction held 4 bases outside the gene matches. The CDR3 runs to 15 residues. In nucleotides, the CDR3 is TGTGCCAGCAGCTTAGTACGGGGGGGCGCAGATACGCAGTATTTT. Translating it yields CASSLVRGGADTQYF. Drawing the rest from reference TRBV7-9 and TRBJ2-3, the complete variable domain is DTGVSQNPRHKITKRGQNVTFRCDPISEHNRLYWYRQTLGQGPEFLTYFQNEAQLEKSRLLSDRFSAERPKGSFSTLEIQRTEQGDSAMYLCASSLVRGGADTQYFGPGTRLTVL.

CDR3 in amino acids: CASSEVAGGYNEQFF. The CDR3 DNA reads TGCGCCAGCAGTGAGGTGGCGGGAGGATACAATGAGCAGTTCTTC. V usage is TRBV10-1 and J usage is TRBJ2-1, with 8 bases lining up with TRBD2. The junction had 4 bases not matched to a gene; V was cut back by 2 bases and J by 4 bases. The CDR3 covers 15 residues. In germline, CDR1 is WNHNN, CDR2 SYGVQD (reference sequence).

The chain uses TRBV28 and TRBJ2-7; the D call may be TRBD1 or TRBD2 (7 bases each). In germline, CDR1 is MDHEN, CDR2 SYDVKM. V was clipped by 4 bases and J by 7 bases, with 14 bases between them. The length of the CDR3 is 13 residues. For the CDR3, the DNA is TGTGCCAGCAGTTGGGAGGGGGCTGGGGAGCAGTACTTC. This encodes CASSWEGAGEQYF.

The rearrangement joins TRBV7-2 to TRBJ2-5; D might be TRBD1 (5 bases). The CDR3 runs to 14 residues. The V end lost 0 bases, the J end lost 5 bases, and 10 bases lay between the germline ends. CDR1 is SGHTA and CDR2 is FQGNSA in the germline V gene. CDR3 coding DNA: TGTGCCAGCAGCTTAGCGCTCAGGGCGGAGACCCAGTACTTC. Protein: CASSLALRAETQYF.

This rearrangement joins TRBV9 to TRBJ2-3; D possibly corresponds to TRBD1 (5 bases). CDR1 and CDR2 (germline): SGDLS, YYNGEE. Trimming left V 3 bases short and J 1 base short, with 6 bases between. The CDR3 is 13 amino acids. DNA for the CDR3: TGTGCCAGCAGCGAACAGGGCACAGATACGCAGTATTTT. Amino acids: CASSEQGTDTQYF.

The chain combines TRBV29-1 with TRBJ2-3; D remains unclear. V was clipped by 1 base and J by 2 bases, with 7 bases between them. This CDR3 spans 13 amino acids. The V gene's germline CDR1 is SQVTM and CDR2 ANQGSEA. CDR3 DNA sequence: TGCAGCGTTGAAGGGCAGGACACAGATACGCAGTATTTT. Its translation is CSVEGQDTDTQYF.

This clone has a single count. The rearrangement joins TRBV29-1 to TRBJ1-2; 8 nucleotides align to TRBD1. The CDR3 spans 13 residues. Germline V gene data show CDR1 as SQVTM and CDR2 as ANQGSEA. The V segment lost 6 bases and the J segment 7 bases; nucleotides outside the gene matches: 10. For the CDR3, the DNA is TGCAGCGTCTTGACAGGGGAGTGGGTTGGCTACACCTTC. Translation gives CSVLTGEWVGYTF.

The CDR3 nucleotides are TGCGCCAGCAGCCAAGTTTTGGGACAGACCTACAATGAGCAGTTCTTC. It is translated as CASSQVLGQTYNEQFF. The chain uses TRBV4-1 and TRBJ2-1; TRBD1 matches at 7 bases. After removal of 1 base from V and 2 bases from J, the junction contained 5 bases not matched to a gene. The CDR3 consists of 16 residues. CDR1 MGHRA and CDR2 YSYEKL come from the germline V gene.

The rearrangement joins TRBV12-3 or TRBV12-4 to TRBJ2-1, with 11 bases identical to TRBD2. Unmatched junction bases numbered 9, after V lost 6 bases and J lost 14 bases. The CDR3 totals 13 residues. DNA of the CDR3: TGTGCCAGCAGGATAGCGGGGGGGTACGAGAAGTTCTTC. Translating it yields CASRIAGGYEKFF.

This rearrangement joins TRBV7-2 to TRBJ1-1; no firm D call. Germline V gives CDR1 SGHTA, CDR2 FQGNSA. The CDR3 runs 14 residues. The V gene lost 2 bases and the J gene lost 7 bases, with 14 bases spanning the gap. The CDR3 DNA reads as TGTGCCAGCAGCTTAAGATCTAAGGCGGGTGAAGCTTTCTTT. It translates to CASSLRSKAGEAFF.

This chain connects TRBV30 to TRBJ2-3; TRBD1 aligns across 8 bases. V was pared by 4 bases and J by 14 bases, with 11 bases of the junction left unmatched. CDR3 length: 12 amino acids. Germline V gene sequence: CDR1 GTSNPN, CDR2 SVGIG (reference sequence). The CDR3 sequence is CAWNSPGTGPYF. Here the CDR3 DNA reads TGTGCCTGGAATTCCCCCGGGACAGGACCGTATTTT. Based on the CDR3 plus reference TRBV30 and TRBJ2-3, the full variable domain is SQTIHQWPATLVQPVGSPLSLECTVEGTSNPNLYWYRQAAGRGLQLLFYSVGIGQISSEVPQNLSASRPQDRQFILSSKKLLLSDSGFYLCAWNSPGTGPYFGPGTRLTVL.

The chain employs TRBV27 and TRBJ2-1; TRBD2 is a possible D gene (6 bases). Between the trimmed V and J ends, which lost 8 bases and 0 bases, there was a span of 11 bases. Germline loops: CDR1 MNHEY, CDR2 SMNVEV (reference sequence). The CDR3 has 14 residues. The CDR3 here is CASSDGSSYNEQFF. The CDR3, as DNA: TGTGCCAGCTCAGACGGGAGCTCCTACAATGAGCAGTTCTTC.

The V gene is TRBV27, the J gene TRBJ1-4; D is perhaps TRBD1 (5 bases). The CDR3 is 14 residues long. V lost 7 bases and J 3 bases, leaving 12 bases between the germline ends. CDR1 MNHEY and CDR2 SMNVEV come from the germline V gene (reference sequence). CDR3 sequence reads: CASTPGGANEKLFF. CDR3 DNA sequence: TGTGCCAGCACCCCCGGGGGGGCTAATGAAAAACTGTTTTTT.

The CDR3, as DNA: TGTGCCAGCAGCGGAAGGGGTGCAGATACGCAGTATTTT. It codes for CASSGRGADTQYF. J is TRBJ2-3 and V is TRBV9; D is perhaps TRBD1 (5 bases). The CDR3 is made up of 13 amino acids. Looked up from germline, CDR1 is SGDLS and CDR2 is YYNGEE. Trimming took off 3 bases at V and 4 bases at J, with 9 bases between the two ends.

The chain employs TRBV6-5 and TRBJ2-2, with 9 bases aligning to TRBD1. Germline V gene sequence: CDR1 MNHEY, CDR2 SVGAGI. V trimming: 9 bases; J trimming: 5 bases; junction bases outside the gene matches: 4. CDR3 size: 13 residues. CDR3: CASGTGFTGELFF. The DNA for the CDR3 is TGTGCCAGTGGGACAGGGTTTACCGGGGAGCTGTTTTTT.

This chain joins TRBV21-1 and TRBJ2-3; TRBD2, as called in the table, went unchecked against the DNA. TRBV21-1 is tagged as a pseudogene. The CDR3 runs 17 residues. In nucleotides, the CDR3 is TGTGCCAGCACCGGGCGTAGTCCGGGGACTGCCACAGATACGCAGTATTTT. Residues: CASTGRSPGTATDTQYF.

The chain couples TRBV3-1 (or the pseudogene TRBV3-2) to TRBJ2-7; 11 bases align to TRBD2. Unmatched junction bases numbered 15, after V lost 4 bases and J lost 7 bases. From germline, CDR1 is LGHDT and CDR2 YNNKEL (reference sequence). The CDR3 consists of 17 residues. CDR3 DNA: TGTGCCAGCAGCCCCAACCAACCGGGACTAGCGGTGTGGGAGCAGTACTTC. Amino acids: CASSPNQPGLAVWEQYF.